This TCR beta chain was captured by sequencing in a study of T-cell reconstitution after alpha-beta-depleted transplantation in children. With V trimmed by 1 base and J by 4 bases, 8 bases remained unmatched. Germline V gene data show CDR1 as SGHTA and CDR2 as FQGNSA. The CDR3 is 17 amino acids. The TCRbeta library was prepared with unique molecular identifiers. One entry per CDR3 protein, called by TCRdb with MiXCR from the PCR reads. The sample holds about 980,000 distinct CDR3 sequences; around 30% are singletons and the top ten take about 28%. The chain has TRBV7-2 and TRBJ2-5, with 11 bases fitting TRBD2. The specimen was PBMCs, mostly from graft donor cells, collected 360 days after TCRalphabeta/CD19-depleted stem cell transplant. This TCR was sampled from a boy in the first two years of life who had a stem cell transplant for SCID, so the T cells may come from the graft donor. In nucleotides, the CDR3 is TGTGCCAGCAGCTTAGGGAGACTAGCGGGGAGGGGAGAGACCCAGTACTTC. Amino acids: CASSLGRLAGRGETQYF. The full variable domain, rest sourced from reference TRBV7-2 and TRBJ2-5, is GAGVSQSPSNKVTEKGKDVELRCDPISGHTALYWYRQSLGQGLEFLIYFQGNSAPDKSGLPSDRFSAERTGGSVSTLTIQRTQQEDSAVYLCASSLGRLAGRGETQYFGPGTRLLVL.